Following are 25 T cell receptor beta chains from one sample sequenced in a study of identical twins. TCRdb called the 5' RACE reads again in MiXCR, with one record for every CDR3 protein. The table includes roughly 480,000 distinct CDR3 sequences, 24% detected once. Another study also made use of these data, one on T cells expressing NK-cell markers.

Sequencing input: CD4+ T cells sorted from blood. The receptors originated from a young woman in good health.

The genes are TRBV7-2 and TRBJ1-2; D is perhaps TRBD1 (5 bases). Germline V gene data show CDR1 as SGHTA and CDR2 as FQGNSA. This CDR3 comprises 17 residues. The germline V and J ends were trimmed by 2 bases and 2 bases, with 18 bases remaining between them. The CDR3: CASSLTSGMHSNYGYTF. Here the CDR3 DNA reads TGTGCCAGCAGCTTAACATCAGGGATGCACTCCAACTATGGCTACACCTTC.

J is TRBJ1-5 and V is TRBV6-5; 8 bases are a match to TRBD1. The CDR3 spans 16 residues. The ends lost 4 bases at V and 5 bases at J; junction bases unmatched: 10. In germline, CDR1 is MNHEY, CDR2 SVGAGI. CDR3: CASSSSGGLVYQPQHF. In DNA form, the CDR3 reads TGTGCCAGCAGTTCTTCAGGGGGCTTGGTGTATCAGCCCCAGCATTTT.

The V and J genes are TRBV7-2 and TRBJ2-3, with D possibly being TRBD2 (6 bases). From germline, CDR1 is SGHTA and CDR2 FQGNSA. The CDR3 loop spans 15 amino acids. The V end was cut by 1 base, the J end by 0 bases, with 8 bases between. This CDR3 reads CASSLEGRSTDTQYF. In nucleotides, the CDR3 is TGTGCCAGCAGCTTAGAGGGGAGGAGCACAGATACGCAGTATTTT.

The chain employs TRBV20-1 and TRBJ1-1; maybe TRBD1 (6 bases). CDR1 and CDR2 (germline): DFQATT, SNEGSKA (reference sequence). The V and J ends lost 7 bases and 1 base respectively, with 13 bases between them. The CDR3 has 13 amino acids. CDR3 sequence (DNA): TGCAGTGTTTCCGGACAGACGAACACTGAAGCTTTCTTT. This gives the protein CSVSGQTNTEAFF.

The V gene is TRBV6-1, the J gene TRBJ2-2; tentative D call: TRBD2 (6 bases). This CDR3 is 15 amino acids long. V lost 5 bases and J lost 6, with 16 bases in between. Germline CDR1 MNHNS, CDR2 SASEGT. The CDR3 nucleotides are TGTGCCAGCAGTCTCCCCGGGAGCTCAGCCGGGGAGCTGTTTTTT. Translating it yields CASSLPGSSAGELFF.

In its sample, this clonotype was seen a few times. In nucleotides, the CDR3 is TGTGCCAGCAGCATGAAGTCTAGCGGGGGGAGCACAGATACGCAGTATTTT. It specifies CASSMKSSGGSTDTQYF. The chain combines TRBV11-2 with TRBJ2-3, with 11 bases aligning to TRBD2. The CDR3 has 17 residues. Looked up from germline, CDR1 is SGHAT and CDR2 is FQNNGV. V was clipped by 5 bases and J by 0 bases; unmatched bases: 7. Full variable domain (rest looked up from reference TRBV11-2 and TRBJ2-3): EAGVAQSPRYKIIEKRQSVAFWCNPISGHATLYWYQQILGQGPKLLIQFQNNGVVDDSQLPKDRFSAERLKGVDSTLKIQPAKLEDSAVYLCASSMKSSGGSTDTQYFGPGTRLTVL.

The rearrangement joins TRBV7-3 to TRBJ2-7; 7 bases are shared with TRBD2. Germline CDR1 is SGHTA and CDR2 is FQGTGA. The CDR3 extends over 16 amino acids. The junction had 17 bases not matched to a gene; V was cut back by 6 bases and J by 6 bases. The CDR3 region has the DNA TGTGCCAGCAGTTCTCATGGGGGACTATTCGGGGGCGAGCAGTACTTC. It codes for CASSSHGGLFGGEQYF. The whole variable domain, remainder taken from reference TRBV7-3 and TRBJ2-7, is GAGVSQTPSNKVTEKGKYVELRCDPISGHTALYWYRQSLGQGPEFLIYFQGTGAADDSGLPNDRFFAVRPEGSVSTLKIQRTERGDSAVYLCASSSHGGLFGGEQYFGPGTRLTVT.

This chain joins TRBV9 and TRBJ2-1; perhaps TRBD2 as D (5 bases). This CDR3 spans 14 amino acids. The germline V and J ends were trimmed by 0 bases and 8 bases, with 12 bases remaining between them. Germline CDR1 SGDLS, CDR2 YYNGEE. CDR3 loop: CASSVVWGEDEQFF. CDR3 DNA: TGTGCCAGCAGCGTAGTGTGGGGAGAGGATGAGCAGTTCTTC.

This clonotype was observed at least ten times. This chain uses TRBV11-2 with TRBJ1-2, with 7 bases lining up with TRBD1. Per germline, CDR1 SGHAT and CDR2 FQNNGV. Unmatched junction bases numbered 7, after V lost 4 bases and J lost 8 bases. The CDR3 is made up of 13 amino acids. CDR3 DNA: TGTGCCAGCAGCTCGGGACAGTATTTGGGCTACACCTTC. Translated, it gives CASSSGQYLGYTF.

This clonotype was seen more than once but under ten times. CDR3 sequence (DNA): TGCGCCAGCAGCTTGGGTCTCGTGGGCCGCACCCTAGCCAAAAACATTCAGTACTTC. Amino acids: CASSLGLVGRTLAKNIQYF. The chain links TRBV5-1 to TRBJ2-4; D unclear. V lost 0 bases, J lost 0 bases, and 19 bases lay in between. Germline CDR1 reads SGHRS; CDR2 reads YFSETQ. This CDR3 comprises 19 residues.

The rearrangement links TRBV11-2 to TRBJ1-2; D not resolved. Per germline, CDR1 SGHAT and CDR2 FQNNGV. Trimming left V 2 bases short and J 5 bases short, with 15 bases between. The CDR3 length is 15 residues. CDR3 amino acids: CASSLMIDAAYGYTF. The DNA for the CDR3 is TGTGCCAGCAGCTTAATGATCGACGCGGCTTATGGCTACACCTTC. Full variable domain (remainder filled in from reference TRBV11-2 and TRBJ1-2): EAGVAQSPRYKIIEKRQSVAFWCNPISGHATLYWYQQILGQGPKLLIQFQNNGVVDDSQLPKDRFSAERLKGVDSTLKIQPAKLEDSAVYLCASSLMIDAAYGYTFGSGTRLTVV.

V usage is TRBV12-3 or TRBV12-4 and J usage is TRBJ2-3; 10 nucleotides match TRBD2. The CDR3 extends over 15 amino acids. The V segment lost 2 bases and the J segment 12 bases; nucleotides outside the gene matches: 11. The DNA of the CDR3 is TGTGCCAGCAGTTTATCGGGCCCCCTAGCGGGGGTACAGTATTTT. Translation: CASSLSGPLAGVQYF.

The J gene is TRBJ1-2, the V gene TRBV5-1; 8 nucleotides agree with TRBD1. With 0 bases clipped from V and 1 base from J, the junction kept 2 bases outside the gene matches. The germline V gene encodes CDR1 SGHRS and CDR2 YFSETQ. This CDR3 comprises 15 residues. CDR3 sequence: CASSLGQGLNYGYTF. The CDR3 bases are TGCGCCAGCAGCTTGGGACAGGGGCTTAACTATGGCTACACCTTC.

V gene TRBV5-1 combines with J gene TRBJ2-1; no clear D. Germline V gives CDR1 SGHRS, CDR2 YFSETQ. The CDR3 length is 13 residues. The V end was cut by 5 bases, the J end by 7 bases, with 13 bases between. The CDR3 sequence: CASSLIAGNEQFF. The CDR3 DNA is TGCGCCAGCAGTCTCATCGCCGGGAATGAGCAGTTCTTC.

V usage is TRBV6-5 and J usage is TRBJ1-6; D perhaps matches TRBD1 (5 bases). The CDR3 runs to 14 residues. V was shortened by 2 bases and J by 9 bases, with 11 bases between the two germline ends. Germline CDR1 reads MNHEY; CDR2 reads SVGAGI. CDR3 sequence (DNA): TGTGCCAGCAGTTACCCAGGGTCAGGTTCACCCCTCCACTTT. This encodes CASSYPGSGSPLHF.

This clonotype was picked up many times. The chain combines TRBV12-3 or TRBV12-4 with TRBJ2-1; D is perhaps TRBD1 (6 bases). The V end was cut by 10 bases, the J end by 8 bases, with 15 bases between. The CDR3 consists of 12 residues. CDR3 DNA sequence: TGTGCCATCGGGACATGGAGTTATGAGCAGTTCTTC. It yields the protein CAIGTWSYEQFF.

The chain combines TRBV7-2 with TRBJ2-1, with D possibly TRBD1 on 6 matching bases. Looked up from germline, CDR1 is SGHTA and CDR2 is FQGNSA. The CDR3 sequence is 16 residues long. Trimming removed 5 bases at V and 7 bases at J, with 21 bases between. CDR3 in DNA: TGTGCCAGCAGCGCAACAGGGTTTTCACTTCGTAATGAGCAGTTCTTC. This encodes CASSATGFSLRNEQFF.

This clonotype was picked up a small number of times. The chain employs TRBV20-1 and TRBJ1-1, with 8 bases lining up with TRBD1. The CDR3 is 12 amino acids. CDR1 and CDR2 from the germline V gene are DFQATT and SNEGSKA (reference sequence). With V trimmed by 1 base and J by 10 bases, 5 bases remained unmatched. CDR3 DNA sequence: TGCAGTGCTAGAGGACAGGGGTTAGCAGCTTTCTTT. As protein: CSARGQGLAAFF.

In this sample, this clonotype turned up a few times. The chain carries TRBV7-9 and TRBJ2-7; no firm D call. From germline, CDR1 is SEHNR and CDR2 FQNEAQ (reference sequence). The CDR3 has 14 amino acids. With 4 bases removed from V and 0 bases from J, the gap between germline ends came to 10 bases. In DNA form, the CDR3 reads TGTGCCAGCAGCTCTGGTCGGTCCTCCTACGAGCAGTACTTC. The encoded protein is CASSSGRSSYEQYF.

This clonotype showed up just a few times. The CDR3 here is CASSLGTASPYGYTF. DNA for the CDR3: TGTGCCAGCAGCTTAGGGACAGCCAGTCCCTATGGCTACACCTTC. This chain links TRBV7-8 with TRBJ1-2; D may be TRBD1 (6 bases). The V end lost 1 base, the J end lost 4 bases, and 13 bases lay between the germline ends. From germline, CDR1 is SGHVS and CDR2 FQNEAQ. The CDR3 consists of 15 residues.

This clonotype has a count of ten or more. This chain uses TRBV3-1 with TRBJ2-3; D remains ambiguous. V lost 0 bases and J 5 bases, leaving 15 bases between the germline ends. CDR1 is LGHDT, CDR2 YNNKEL, per germline (reference sequence). The CDR3 has 16 amino acids. The chain's CDR3 is CASSQEQSPFGDTQYF. CDR3 in DNA: TGTGCCAGCAGCCAAGAACAGTCCCCATTCGGAGATACGCAGTATTTT.

J is TRBJ2-7 and V is TRBV5-6; D may be TRBD1 (6 bases). This CDR3 spans 15 amino acids. Germline lookup yields CDR1 SGHDT and CDR2 YYEEEE. Trimming took 4 bases from V and 6 from J, leaving 20 bases between them. The CDR3 sequence: CASSRRQAHQGEQYF. The CDR3 nucleotides are TGTGCCAGCAGCAGACGACAGGCCCACCAAGGCGAGCAGTACTTC.

This clonotype was counted only a few times. V usage is TRBV5-1 and J usage is TRBJ2-7, with D possibly matching TRBD1 (5 bases). From germline, CDR1 is SGHRS and CDR2 YFSETQ. The ends were cut back, 1 base at V and 5 bases at J, with 13 bases in the middle. The CDR3 loop spans 14 amino acids. This chain's CDR3 is CASSLFQGINEQYF. CDR3 DNA sequence: TGCGCCAGCAGCTTGTTCCAGGGCATCAACGAGCAGTACTTC.

The rearrangement links TRBV5-1 to TRBJ2-7; 9 bases match TRBD2. Germline V gene data show CDR1 as SGHRS and CDR2 as YFSETQ. This CDR3 is built from 14 residues. Germline trimming cut 9 bases from V and 0 bases from J; bases unmatched to any gene: 7. The CDR3 spells CAIDSGGDSYEQYF. As DNA, the CDR3 is TGCGCCATTGATAGCGGGGGCGACTCCTACGAGCAGTACTTC.

This sequence joins TRBV2 and TRBJ1-2; TRBD1 agrees at 10 bases. This CDR3 is 12 amino acids long. Trimming removed 7 bases from V and 8 bases from J; junction bases left unmatched: 4. Germline CDR1 SNHLY, CDR2 FYNNEI. The CDR3 here is CASNRDRGGYTF. The CDR3 nucleotides read TGTGCCAGCAACCGGGACAGGGGCGGCTACACCTTC.